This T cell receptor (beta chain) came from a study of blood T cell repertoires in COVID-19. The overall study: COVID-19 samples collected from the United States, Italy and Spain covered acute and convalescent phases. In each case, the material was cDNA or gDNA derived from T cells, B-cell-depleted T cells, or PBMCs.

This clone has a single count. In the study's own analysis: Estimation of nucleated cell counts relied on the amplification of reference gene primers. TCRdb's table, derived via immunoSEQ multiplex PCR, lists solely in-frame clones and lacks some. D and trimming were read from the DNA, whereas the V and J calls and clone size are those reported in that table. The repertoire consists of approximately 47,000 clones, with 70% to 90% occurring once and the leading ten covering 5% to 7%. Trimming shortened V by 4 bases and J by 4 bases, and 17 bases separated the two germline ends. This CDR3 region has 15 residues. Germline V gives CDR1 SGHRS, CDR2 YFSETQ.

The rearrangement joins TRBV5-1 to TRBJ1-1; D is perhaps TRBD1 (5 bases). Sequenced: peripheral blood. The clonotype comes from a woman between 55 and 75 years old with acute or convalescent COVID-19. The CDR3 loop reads CASSPTGGLGTEAFF. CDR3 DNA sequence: TGCGCCAGCAGCCCCACCGGGGGATTAGGCACTGAAGCTTTCTTT. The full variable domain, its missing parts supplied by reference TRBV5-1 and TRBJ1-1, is KAGVTQTPRYLIKTRGQQVTLSCSPISGHRSVSWYQQTPGQGLQFLFEYFSETQRNKGNFPGRFSGRQFSNSRSEMNVSTLELGDSALYLCASSPTGGLGTEAFFGQGTRLTVV.